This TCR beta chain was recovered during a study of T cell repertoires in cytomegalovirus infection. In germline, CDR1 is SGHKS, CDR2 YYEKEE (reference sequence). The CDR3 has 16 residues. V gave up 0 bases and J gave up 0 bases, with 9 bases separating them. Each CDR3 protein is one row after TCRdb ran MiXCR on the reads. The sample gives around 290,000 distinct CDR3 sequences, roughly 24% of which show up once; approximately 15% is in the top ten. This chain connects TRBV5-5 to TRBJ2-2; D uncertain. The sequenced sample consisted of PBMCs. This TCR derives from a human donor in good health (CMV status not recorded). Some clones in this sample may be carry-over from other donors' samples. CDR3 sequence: CASSLGTHANTGELFF. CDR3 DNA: TGTGCCAGCAGCTTGGGGACCCACGCGAACACCGGGGAGCTGTTTTTT. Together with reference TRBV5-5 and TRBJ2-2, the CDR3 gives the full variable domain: DAGVTQSPTHLIKTRGQQVTLRCSPISGHKSVSWYQQVLGQGPQFIFQYYEKEERGRGNFPDRFSARQFPNYSSELNVNALLLGDSALYLCASSLGTHANTGELFFGEGSRLTVL.